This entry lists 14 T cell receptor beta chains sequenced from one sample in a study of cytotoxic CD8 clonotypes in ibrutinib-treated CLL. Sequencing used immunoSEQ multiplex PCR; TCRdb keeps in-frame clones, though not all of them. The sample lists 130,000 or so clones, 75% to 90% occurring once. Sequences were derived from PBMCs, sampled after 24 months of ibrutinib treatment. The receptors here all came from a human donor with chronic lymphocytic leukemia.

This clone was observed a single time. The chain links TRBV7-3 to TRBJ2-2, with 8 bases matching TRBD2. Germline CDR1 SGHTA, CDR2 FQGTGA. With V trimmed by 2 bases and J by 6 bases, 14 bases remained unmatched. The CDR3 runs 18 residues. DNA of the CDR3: TGTGCCAGCAGCTTAGAAGCGGGAGTATTAACGGGGCCCGGGGAGCTGTTTTTT. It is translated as CASSLEAGVLTGPGELFF. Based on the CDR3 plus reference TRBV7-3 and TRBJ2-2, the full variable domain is GAGVSQTPSNKVTEKGKYVELRCDPISGHTALYWYRQSLGQGPEFLIYFQGTGAADDSGLPNDRFFAVRPEGSVSTLKIQRTERGDSAVYLCASSLEAGVLTGPGELFFGEGSRLTVL.

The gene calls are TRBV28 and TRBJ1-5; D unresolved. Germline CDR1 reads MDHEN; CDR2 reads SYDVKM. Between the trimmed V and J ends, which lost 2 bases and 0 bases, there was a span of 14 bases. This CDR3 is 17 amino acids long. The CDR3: CASSLPTRRYSNQPQHF. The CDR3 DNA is TGTGCCAGCAGTTTACCCACGAGGAGATATAGCAATCAGCCCCAGCATTTT.

The CDR3 sequence is CASTTSRDEQFF. The CDR3 nucleotides read TGTGCCAGCACGACTAGTAGGGATGAGCAGTTCTTC. The chain has TRBV28 and TRBJ2-1; perhaps TRBD2 as D (6 bases). V was clipped by 7 bases and J by 8 bases, with 12 bases between them. Germline V gene data show CDR1 as MDHEN and CDR2 as SYDVKM. CDR3 size: 12 residues.

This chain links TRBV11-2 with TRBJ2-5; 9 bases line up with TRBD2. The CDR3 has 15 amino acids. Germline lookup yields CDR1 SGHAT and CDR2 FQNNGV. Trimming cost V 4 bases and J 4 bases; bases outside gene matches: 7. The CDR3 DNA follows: TGTGCCAGCAGCTCCTCTAGCGGGGTTGGAGAGACCCAGTACTTC. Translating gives CASSSSSGVGETQYF. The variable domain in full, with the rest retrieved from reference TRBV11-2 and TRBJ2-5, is EAGVAQSPRYKIIEKRQSVAFWCNPISGHATLYWYQQILGQGPKLLIQFQNNGVVDDSQLPKDRFSAERLKGVDSTLKIQPAKLEDSAVYLCASSSSSGVGETQYFGPGTRLLVL.

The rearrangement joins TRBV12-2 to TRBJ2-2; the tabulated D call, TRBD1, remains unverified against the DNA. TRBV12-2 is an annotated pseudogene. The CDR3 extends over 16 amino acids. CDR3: CASRLTGQRNTGELFF. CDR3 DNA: TGTGCAAGTCGCTTAACGGGACAGAGAAACACCGGGGAGCTGTTTTTT.

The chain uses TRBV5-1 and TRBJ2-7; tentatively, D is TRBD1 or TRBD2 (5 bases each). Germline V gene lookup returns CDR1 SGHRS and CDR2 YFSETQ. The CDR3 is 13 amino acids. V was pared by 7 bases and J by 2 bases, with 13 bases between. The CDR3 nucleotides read TGCGCCAGCGGTTGGGACCGAGCCTACGAGCAGTACTTC. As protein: CASGWDRAYEQYF.

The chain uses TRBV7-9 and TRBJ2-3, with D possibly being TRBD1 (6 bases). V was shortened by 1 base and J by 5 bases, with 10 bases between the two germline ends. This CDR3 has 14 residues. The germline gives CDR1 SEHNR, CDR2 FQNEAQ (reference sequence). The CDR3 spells CASSLVLGGDTQYF. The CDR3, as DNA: TGTGCCAGCAGCTTAGTTTTAGGGGGAGATACGCAGTATTTT.

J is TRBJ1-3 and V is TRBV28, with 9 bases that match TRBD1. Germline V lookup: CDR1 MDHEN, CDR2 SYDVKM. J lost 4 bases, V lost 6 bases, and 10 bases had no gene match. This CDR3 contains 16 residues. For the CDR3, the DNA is TGTGCCAGCAGCACCCCCGGGACAGGGAAAGGAAACACCATATATTTT. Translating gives CASSTPGTGKGNTIYF.

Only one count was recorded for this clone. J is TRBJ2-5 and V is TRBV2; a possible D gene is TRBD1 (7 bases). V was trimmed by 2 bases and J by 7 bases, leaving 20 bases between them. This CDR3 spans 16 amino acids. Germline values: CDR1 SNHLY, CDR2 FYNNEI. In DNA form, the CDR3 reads TGTGCCAGCAGTGAATTTGGCAGGGGGGCCGGTGGGACCCAGTACTTC. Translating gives CASSEFGRGAGGTQYF.

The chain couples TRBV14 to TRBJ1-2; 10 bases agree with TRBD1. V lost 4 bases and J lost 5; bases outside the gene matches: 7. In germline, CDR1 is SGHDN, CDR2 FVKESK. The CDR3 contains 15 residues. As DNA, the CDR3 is TGTGCCAGCAGCCTCAACCTGGGACAGGGGTATGGCTACACCTTC. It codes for CASSLNLGQGYGYTF.

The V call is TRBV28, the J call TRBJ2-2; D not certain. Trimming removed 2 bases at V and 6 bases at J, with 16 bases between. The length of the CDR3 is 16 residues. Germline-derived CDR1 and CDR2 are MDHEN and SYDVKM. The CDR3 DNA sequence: TGTGCCAGCAGTTTAAATCTCATATTCTCGTCCGGGGAGCTGTTTTTT. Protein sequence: CASSLNLIFSSGELFF.

The CDR3 bases are TGTGCCAGCAGCCTGGGGGGCGTTGGCGGGGCCAACGTCCTGACTTTC. Amino acids: CASSLGGVGGANVLTF. The chain joins TRBV14 to TRBJ2-6, with D perhaps matching TRBD1 or TRBD2 (6 bases each). V dropped 4 bases and J dropped 4 bases, with 14 bases sitting between them. The length of the CDR3 is 16 residues. Looked up from germline, CDR1 is SGHDN and CDR2 is FVKESK.

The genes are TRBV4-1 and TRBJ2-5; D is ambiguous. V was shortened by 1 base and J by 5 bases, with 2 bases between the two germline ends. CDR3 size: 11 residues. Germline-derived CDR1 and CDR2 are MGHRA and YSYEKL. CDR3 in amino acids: CASSQAETQYF. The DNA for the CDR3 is TGCGCCAGCAGCCAAGCGGAGACCCAGTACTTC.

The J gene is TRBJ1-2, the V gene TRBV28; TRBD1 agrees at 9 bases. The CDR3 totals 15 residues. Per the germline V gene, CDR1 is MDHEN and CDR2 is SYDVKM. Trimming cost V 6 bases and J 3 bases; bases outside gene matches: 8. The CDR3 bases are TGTGCCAGCAGCGAAAGACAGGGGGTGGACTATGGCTACACCTTC. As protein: CASSERQGVDYGYTF.